The clone carrying this T cell receptor (beta chain) was observed a few times. Trimming took 0 bases from V and 2 from J, leaving 8 bases between them. Germline CDR1 and CDR2: SGHNT and YYREEE (reference sequence). This CDR3 comprises 14 residues. These data belong to a study of blood T cell repertoires in COVID-19. Libraries were prepared by immunoSEQ multiplex PCR; TCRdb keeps only in-frame clonotypes and omits some of them. The sample has 450,000 or so clones; 80% to 90% are singletons. Sequenced material: peripheral blood. The chain recombines TRBV5-4 with TRBJ2-5; D might be TRBD2 (6 bases). The clonotype comes from a man in his late teens or twenties with COVID-19, enrolled during active disease. CDR3 nucleotide sequence: TGTGCCAGCAGCTTGGCCGGGACTCAAGAGACCCAGTACTTC. Translating it yields CASSLAGTQETQYF.